This T cell receptor beta chain derives from a study of T cell responses to AZD1222 COVID-19 vaccine. Study conclusions and caveats: A reported finding is that nearly half of spike-specific TCRs target unmutated variant regions.

Clones were read by immunoSEQ multiplex PCR, and TCRdb kept only the in-frame ones, dropping some. The data hold some 170,000 clones, with 85% to 95% observed a single time. Looked up from germline, CDR1 is MNHNY and CDR2 is SVGAGI (reference sequence). Unmatched junction bases numbered 12, after V lost 6 bases and J lost 8 bases. The CDR3 has 15 residues. This clone was seen once. The antigen is not known. V and J are TRBV6-6 and TRBJ1-4; 7 bases line up with TRBD1. This clonotype originated in an adult in good health. The sequencing used peripheral blood, collected on day 0 of AZD1222 vaccination. CDR3 amino acids: CASRPTGSRGEKLFF. The DNA for the CDR3 is TGTGCCAGCAGACCGACAGGGTCTCGGGGGGAAAAACTGTTTTTT.